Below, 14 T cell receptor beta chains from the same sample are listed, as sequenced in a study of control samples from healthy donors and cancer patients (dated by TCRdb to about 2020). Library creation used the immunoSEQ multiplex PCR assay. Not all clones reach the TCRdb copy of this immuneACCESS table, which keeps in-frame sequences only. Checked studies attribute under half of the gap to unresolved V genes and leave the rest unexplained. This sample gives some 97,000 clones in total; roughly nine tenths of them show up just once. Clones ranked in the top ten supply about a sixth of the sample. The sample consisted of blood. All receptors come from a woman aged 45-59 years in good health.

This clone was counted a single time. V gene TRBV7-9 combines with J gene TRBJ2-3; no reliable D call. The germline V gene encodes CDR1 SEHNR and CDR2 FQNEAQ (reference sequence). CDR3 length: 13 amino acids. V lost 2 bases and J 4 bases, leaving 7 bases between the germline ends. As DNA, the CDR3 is TGTGCCAGCAGCTTACCCTCCTCAGATACGCAGTATTTT. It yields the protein CASSLPSSDTQYF.

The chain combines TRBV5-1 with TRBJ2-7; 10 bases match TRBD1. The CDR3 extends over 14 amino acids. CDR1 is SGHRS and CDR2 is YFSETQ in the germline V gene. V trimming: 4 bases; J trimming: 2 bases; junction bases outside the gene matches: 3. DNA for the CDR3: TGCGCCAGCAGCCGGACAGGGGGTCCCTACGAGCAGTACTTC. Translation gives CASSRTGGPYEQYF.

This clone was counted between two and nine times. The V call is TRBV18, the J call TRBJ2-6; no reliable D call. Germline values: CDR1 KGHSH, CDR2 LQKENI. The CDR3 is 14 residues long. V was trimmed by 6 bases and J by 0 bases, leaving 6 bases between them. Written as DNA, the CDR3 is TGTGCCAGCTCTACCACCTCTGGGGCCAACGTCCTGACTTTC. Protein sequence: CASSTTSGANVLTF.

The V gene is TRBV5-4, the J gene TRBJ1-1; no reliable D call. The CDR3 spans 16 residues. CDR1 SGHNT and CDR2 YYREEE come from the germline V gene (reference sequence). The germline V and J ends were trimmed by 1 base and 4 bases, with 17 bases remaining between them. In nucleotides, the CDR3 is TGTGCCAGCAGCTTGCGCGGCTTTCGGTGGGGCACTGAAGCTTTCTTT. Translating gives CASSLRGFRWGTEAFF.

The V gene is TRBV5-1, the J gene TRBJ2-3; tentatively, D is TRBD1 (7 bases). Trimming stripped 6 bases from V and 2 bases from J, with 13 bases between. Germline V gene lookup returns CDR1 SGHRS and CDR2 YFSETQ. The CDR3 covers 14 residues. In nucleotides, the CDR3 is TGCGCCAGCATGGTCAGGGGGGCCACAGATACGCAGTATTTT. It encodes CASMVRGATDTQYF.

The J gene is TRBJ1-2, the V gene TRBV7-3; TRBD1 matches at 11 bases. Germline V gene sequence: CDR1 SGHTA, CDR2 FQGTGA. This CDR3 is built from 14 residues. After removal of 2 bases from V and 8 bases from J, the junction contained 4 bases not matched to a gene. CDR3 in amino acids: CASSLGQGALGYTF. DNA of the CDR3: TGTGCCAGCAGCTTAGGACAGGGGGCGCTAGGCTACACCTTC.

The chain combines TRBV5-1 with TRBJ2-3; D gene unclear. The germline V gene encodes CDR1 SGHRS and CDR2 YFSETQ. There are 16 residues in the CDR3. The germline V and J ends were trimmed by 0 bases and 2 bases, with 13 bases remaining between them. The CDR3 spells CASSLGWYDPTDTQYF. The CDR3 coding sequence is TGCGCCAGCAGCTTGGGCTGGTACGACCCCACAGATACGCAGTATTTT.

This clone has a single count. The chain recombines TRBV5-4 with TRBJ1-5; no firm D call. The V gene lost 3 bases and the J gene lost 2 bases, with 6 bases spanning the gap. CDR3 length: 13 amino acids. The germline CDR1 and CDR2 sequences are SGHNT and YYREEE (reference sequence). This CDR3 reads CASSSSGNQPQHF. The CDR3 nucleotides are TGTGCCAGCAGCTCCTCCGGCAATCAGCCCCAGCATTTT.

The CDR3 is CASSQDGVGTSYEQYF. CDR3 nucleotides: TGTGCCAGCAGCCAAGATGGAGTCGGGACCAGCTACGAGCAGTACTTC. The rearrangement joins TRBV4-2 to TRBJ2-7; D tentatively reads TRBD1 or TRBD2 (5 bases each). Trimming shortened V by 0 bases and J by 3 bases, and 15 bases separated the two germline ends. Germline assignment: CDR1 LGHNA and CDR2 YNFKEQ. This CDR3 has 16 residues.

The CDR3 DNA reads as TGTGCCAGCACCTCCCAGGGGCTTAGCTACACCTTC. This gives the protein CASTSQGLSYTF. The V gene is TRBV12-3 or TRBV12-4, the J gene TRBJ1-2, with a possible D match to TRBD1 (6 bases). With 7 bases removed from V and 9 bases from J, the gap between germline ends came to 15 bases. This CDR3 has 12 amino acids.

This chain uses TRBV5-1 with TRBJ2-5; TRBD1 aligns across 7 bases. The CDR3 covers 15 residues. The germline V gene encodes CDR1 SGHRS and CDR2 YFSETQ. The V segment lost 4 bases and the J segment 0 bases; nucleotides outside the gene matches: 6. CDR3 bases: TGCGCCAGCAGCGATCTCGGGACAGACCAAGAGACCCAGTACTTC. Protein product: CASSDLGTDQETQYF.

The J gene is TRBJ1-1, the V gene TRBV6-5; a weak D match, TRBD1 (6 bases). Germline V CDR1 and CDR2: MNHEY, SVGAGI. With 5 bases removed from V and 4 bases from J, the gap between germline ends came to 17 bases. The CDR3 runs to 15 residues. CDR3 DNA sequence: TGTGCCAGCAGTCACCGACAGGCTTGGAGCACTGAAGCTTTCTTT. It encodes CASSHRQAWSTEAFF.

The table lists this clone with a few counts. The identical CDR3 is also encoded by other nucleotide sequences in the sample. CDR3 region: CSVGQGGDTQYF. As DNA, the CDR3 is TGCAGCGTTGGACAGGGAGGTGATACGCAGTATTTT. The chain links TRBV29-1 to TRBJ2-3; D possibly corresponds to TRBD1 (7 bases). V dropped 4 bases and J dropped 6 bases, with 11 bases sitting between them. The CDR3 has 12 residues. Germline values: CDR1 SQVTM, CDR2 ANQGSEA.

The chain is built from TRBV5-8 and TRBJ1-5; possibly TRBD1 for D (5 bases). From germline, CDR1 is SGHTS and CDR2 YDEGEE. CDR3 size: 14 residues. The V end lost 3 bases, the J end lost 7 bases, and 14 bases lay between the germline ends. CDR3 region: CASSSLGDKQPQHF. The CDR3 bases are TGTGCCAGCAGCTCGCTGGGGGATAAGCAGCCCCAGCATTTT.